This passage covers 17 T cell receptor beta chains from one sample sequenced in a study of T cells in narcolepsy. Only in-frame clones appear in the TCRdb table, and some are missing; sequencing was by immunoSEQ multiplex PCR. The data hold about 700 clones, with roughly 20% observed a single time. Their recognized antigens are unknown. The sequenced sample was cultured CD4+ T cells from cerebrospinal fluid. These TCRs come from a human donor with narcolepsy.

In its sample, this clone ranks as large (0.1 to 1%). The CDR3 sequence: CASSHPQAPIYF. DNA of the CDR3: TGTGCCAGCAGCCATCCTCAGGCGCCCATATATTTT. The chain has TRBV14 and TRBJ1-3; D unclear. The CDR3 length is 12 residues. The V and J ends lost 3 bases and 11 bases respectively, with 11 bases between them. Germline lookup yields CDR1 SGHDN and CDR2 FVKESK.

The rearrangement links TRBV18 to TRBJ2-3; D is perhaps TRBD2 (5 bases). The CDR3 extends over 17 amino acids. Germline CDR1 reads KGHSH; CDR2 reads LQKENI. Trimming removed 6 bases from V and 2 bases from J, with 21 bases in between. The CDR3 bases are TGTGCCAGCTCCCGACAAGCCGCGGACTCATCCACAGATACGCAGTATTTT. This translates into CASSRQAADSSTDTQYF.

This clone is large (0.1 to 1%) within its sample. This chain connects TRBV6-1 to TRBJ1-2; perhaps TRBD1 as D (6 bases). This CDR3 comprises 12 residues. Germline loops: CDR1 MNHNS, CDR2 SASEGT. V lost 5 bases to trimming and J lost 8 bases, with 12 bases between them. In DNA, the CDR3 is TGTGCCAGCAGTATAACAGGGCTAGGCTACACCTTC. The encoded protein is CASSITGLGYTF.

This clone is medium-sized within its sample. The chain uses TRBV2 and TRBJ1-3; D is perhaps TRBD1 (5 bases). CDR1 and CDR2 from the germline V gene are SNHLY and FYNNEI. This CDR3 is built from 14 residues. Trimming stripped 4 bases from V and 7 bases from J, with 14 bases between. This CDR3 reads CASSAVAGLNTIYF. Here the CDR3 DNA reads TGTGCCAGCAGTGCGGTGGCAGGGCTCAACACCATATATTTT. The full variable domain, its missing parts supplied by reference TRBV2 and TRBJ1-3, is EPEVTQTPSHQVTQMGQEVILRCVPISNHLYFYWYRQILGQKVEFLVSFYNNEISEKSEIFDDQFSVERPDGSNFTLKIRSTKLEDSAMYFCASSAVAGLNTIYFGEGSWLTVV.

This chain connects TRBV28 to TRBJ2-5; 7 bases are a match to TRBD2. The germline V gene encodes CDR1 MDHEN and CDR2 SYDVKM. V dropped 8 bases and J dropped 5; count of bases not matched to a gene: 5. This CDR3 region has 12 residues. The chain's CDR3 is CASEDGGETQYF. The CDR3 bases are TGTGCCAGCGAGGACGGGGGGGAGACCCAGTACTTC.

This clone counts as medium-sized. The chain recombines TRBV6-1 with TRBJ2-3; 12 nucleotides match TRBD2. From germline, CDR1 is MNHNS and CDR2 SASEGT. CDR3 length equals 17 residues. Trimming at V came to 4 bases and at J to 0 bases, leaving 5 bases not matched to a gene. In DNA form, the CDR3 reads TGTGCCAGCAGTGTGCCTAGCGGGAGGGCTAGCACAGATACGCAGTATTTT. Its protein product is CASSVPSGRASTDTQYF.

This clone occurred a few times. The V gene is TRBV4-1, the J gene TRBJ2-1; D perhaps matches TRBD2 (5 bases). This CDR3 comprises 17 residues. Germline V gene data show CDR1 as MGHRA and CDR2 as YSYEKL. Between the trimmed V and J ends, which lost 0 bases and 0 bases, there was a span of 12 bases. CDR3 sequence (DNA): TGCGCCAGCAGCCAAGATTATCAGCGGAGCTCCTACAATGAGCAGTTCTTC. It specifies CASSQDYQRSSYNEQFF.

J is TRBJ2-1 and V is TRBV7-2; perhaps TRBD2 as D (6 bases). Germline assignment: CDR1 SGHTA and CDR2 FQGNSA. The V end was cut by 2 bases, the J end by 6 bases, with 17 bases between. The CDR3 consists of 16 residues. The CDR3: CASSLRPPGAGNEQFF. In nucleotides, the CDR3 is TGTGCCAGCAGCTTACGTCCTCCGGGAGCGGGCAATGAGCAGTTCTTC.

This clone came up a few times. The chain employs TRBV9 and TRBJ2-1; 10 bases agree with TRBD1. The CDR3 sequence is 16 residues long. Germline assignment: CDR1 SGDLS and CDR2 YYNGEE. V was pared by 4 bases and J by 5 bases, with 9 bases of the junction left unmatched. The CDR3 spells CASSTRDRGGHNEQFF. CDR3 DNA sequence: TGTGCCAGCAGCACCCGGGACAGGGGCGGTCACAATGAGCAGTTCTTC.

In its sample, this clone is large. V gene TRBV2 combines with J gene TRBJ1-5, with 7 bases fitting TRBD1. Germline V gives CDR1 SNHLY, CDR2 FYNNEI. Trimming took 8 bases from V and 6 from J; bases not matched to a gene: 10. CDR3 size: 14 residues. The CDR3 reads CASLTRQGSQPQHF. The CDR3 bases are TGTGCCAGCCTTACCCGACAGGGCAGTCAGCCCCAGCATTTT. The full variable domain, in which reference TRBV2 and TRBJ1-5 provide the parts outside the CDR3, is EPEVTQTPSHQVTQMGQEVILRCVPISNHLYFYWYRQILGQKVEFLVSFYNNEISEKSEIFDDQFSVERPDGSNFTLKIRSTKLEDSAMYFCASLTRQGSQPQHFGDGTRLSIL.

Within the sample, this clone is large (0.1 to 1%). V usage is TRBV6-1 and J usage is TRBJ1-3, with TRBD1 as a possible D gene (5 bases). Germline CDR1 MNHNS, CDR2 SASEGT. V was pared by 4 bases and J by 1 base, with 14 bases between. This CDR3 comprises 16 residues. This CDR3 reads CASSAQPGGSGNTIYF. The CDR3 region has the DNA TGTGCCAGCAGTGCCCAGCCCGGGGGATCTGGAAACACCATATATTTT.

On this clone: This likely came from a read error, as a far larger clone is one base away. V and J are TRBV6-1 and TRBJ1-5; maybe TRBD1 (6 bases). The CDR3 contains 14 residues. The V end was cut by 10 bases, the J end by 4 bases, with 17 bases between. The germline gives CDR1 MNHNS, CDR2 SASEGT. The CDR3: CATDLDRSNQPQHF. Written as DNA, the CDR3 is TGTGCCACCGACCTGGACAGATCGAATCAGCCCCAGCATTTT.

By share of the sample, this clone is large. This CDR3 is CASIPPPGQGTHEQYF. CDR3 DNA: TGTGCCAGCATCCCCCCTCCCGGACAGGGGACCCACGAGCAGTACTTC. The chain couples TRBV7-8 to TRBJ2-7, with 9 bases aligning to TRBD1. Losses at the gene ends were 7 bases for V and 5 bases for J; bases not matched to a gene: 15. In germline, CDR1 is SGHVS, CDR2 FQNEAQ. The CDR3 sequence is 16 residues long.

This clone was detected once. The chain recombines TRBV29-1 with TRBJ2-7; D is unclear. This CDR3 has 12 residues. From germline, CDR1 is SQVTM and CDR2 ANQGSEA. The germline V and J ends were trimmed by 4 bases and 1 base, with 8 bases remaining between them. The CDR3 region is CSVGADSYEQYF. Here the CDR3 DNA reads TGCAGCGTTGGGGCAGATTCCTACGAGCAGTACTTC.

CDR3 nucleotides: TGCGCCAGCAGCTTGGGTGGGGACAGGGGGCGAGATGAGCAGTTCTTC. Amino acids: CASSLGGDRGRDEQFF. The rearrangement uses TRBV5-1 and TRBJ2-1; 12 bases fit TRBD1. V gave up 0 bases and J gave up 8 bases; unmatched junction bases: 6. The CDR3 is made up of 16 amino acids. Germline-derived CDR1 and CDR2 are SGHRS and YFSETQ.

By share, this clone counts as large. The V call is TRBV2, the J call TRBJ1-2; D is uncertain. The germline gives CDR1 SNHLY, CDR2 FYNNEI. The CDR3 runs to 15 residues. V lost 1 base and J lost 4, with 13 bases in between. The chain's CDR3 is CASSEVWAHRYGYTF. CDR3 bases: TGTGCCAGCAGTGAAGTCTGGGCCCACCGCTATGGCTACACCTTC.

The J gene is TRBJ2-5, the V gene TRBV7-9, with TRBD2 as a possible D gene (6 bases). This CDR3 spans 13 amino acids. The germline V gene has CDR1 SEHNR and CDR2 FQNEAQ (reference sequence). Trimming removed 5 bases from V and 6 bases from J, with 13 bases in between. CDR3 sequence: CASSTTSFQTQYF. For the CDR3, the DNA is TGTGCCAGCAGCACAACTAGCTTCCAGACCCAGTACTTC.